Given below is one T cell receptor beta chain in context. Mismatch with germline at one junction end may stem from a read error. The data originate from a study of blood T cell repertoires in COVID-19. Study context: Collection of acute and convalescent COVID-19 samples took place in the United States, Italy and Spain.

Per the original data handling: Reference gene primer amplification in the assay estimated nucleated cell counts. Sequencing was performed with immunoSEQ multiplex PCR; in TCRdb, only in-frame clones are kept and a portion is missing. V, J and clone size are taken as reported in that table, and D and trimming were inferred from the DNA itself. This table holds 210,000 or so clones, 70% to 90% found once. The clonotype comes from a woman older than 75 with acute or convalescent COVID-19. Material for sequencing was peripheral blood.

The CDR3 sequence is CASSPGQGSYNEQFF. The DNA for the CDR3 is TGTGCTAGCAGCCCTGGACAGGGGTCCTACAATGAGCAGTTCTTC. The chain recombines TRBV7-7 with TRBJ2-1; the match to TRBD1 covers 9 bases. The CDR3 has 15 amino acids. Per germline, CDR1 SSHAT and CDR2 FNYEAQ (reference sequence).